A single sample gave rise to the 17 T cell receptor beta chains below, sequenced in a study of T cell responses to AZD1222 COVID-19 vaccine. Method: immunoSEQ multiplex PCR; TCRdb's copy keeps in-frame clones and lacks some. The sample records roughly 150,000 clones, roughly nine tenths being singletons. The sequenced sample was peripheral blood, obtained on day 0 of AZD1222 vaccination. These receptors came from an adult in good health.

The chain recombines TRBV28 with TRBJ1-6; 9 bases are shared with TRBD1. With V trimmed by 5 bases and J by 5 bases, 4 bases remained unmatched. Per germline, CDR1 MDHEN and CDR2 SYDVKM. The CDR3 loop spans 15 amino acids. The DNA for the CDR3 is TGTGCCAGCAGTCACCGGGACAGGGATAATTCACCCCTCCACTTT. It translates to CASSHRDRDNSPLHF.

The chain couples TRBV6-5 to TRBJ2-1; TRBD2 aligns across 11 bases. Trimming cost V 8 bases and J 3 bases; bases outside gene matches: 6. The V gene's germline CDR1 is MNHEY and CDR2 SVGAGI. This CDR3 is built from 15 residues. The CDR3 here is CASRVGTSGYNEQFF. CDR3 nucleotide sequence: TGTGCCAGCCGAGTTGGGACTAGCGGCTACAATGAGCAGTTCTTC.

The CDR3 DNA follows: TGCGCCAGCAGCCAAGGAAACCTAGCGGGGGTTAGCACAGATACGCAGTATTTT. Amino acid sequence: CASSQGNLAGVSTDTQYF. The rearrangement joins TRBV4-3 to TRBJ2-3; 10 bases fit TRBD2. This CDR3 has 18 residues. V trimming: 1 base; J trimming: 0 bases; junction bases outside the gene matches: 7. Germline V lookup: CDR1 LGHNA, CDR2 YSLEER.

The V gene is TRBV18, the J gene TRBJ1-2; D ambiguous. The CDR3 sequence is 16 residues long. Trimming removed 3 bases from V and 0 bases from J, with 14 bases in between. Germline-derived CDR1 and CDR2 are KGHSH and LQKENI. This CDR3 reads CASSPIGTLSNYGYTF. CDR3 DNA sequence: TGTGCCAGCTCACCGATTGGAACCCTCTCTAACTATGGCTACACCTTC.

J is TRBJ2-1 and V is TRBV7-2; 11 nucleotides agree with TRBD2. The V and J ends lost 0 bases and 9 bases, in that order; junction bases with no gene match: 4. Looked up from germline, CDR1 is SGHTA and CDR2 is FQGNSA. The CDR3 consists of 15 residues. Written as DNA, the CDR3 is TGTGCCAGCAGCTTAGCACTAGCGGGAGCCGGTGAGCAGTTCTTC. It codes for CASSLALAGAGEQFF.

The chain combines TRBV12-3 or TRBV12-4 with TRBJ1-5; possibly TRBD1 for D (5 bases). V lost 6 bases and J lost 6, with 12 bases in between. The CDR3 loop spans 13 amino acids. The CDR3 reads CASSPTEGQPQHF. The DNA for the CDR3 is TGTGCCAGCAGCCCGACAGAGGGTCAGCCCCAGCATTTT.

This chain joins TRBV28 and TRBJ1-4; no clear D gene. CDR1 is MDHEN and CDR2 is SYDVKM in the germline V gene. With 3 bases removed from V and 8 bases from J, the gap between germline ends came to 13 bases. CDR3 length equals 14 residues. DNA for the CDR3: TGTGCCAGCAGTTTCGAGGGATCAGGCGAAAAACTGTTTTTT. This translates into CASSFEGSGEKLFF.

Written as DNA, the CDR3 is TGTGCCAGTAGGGGGACAGGTTCCACAGATACGCAGTATTTT. This sequence encodes CASRGTGSTDTQYF. The chain has TRBV19 and TRBJ2-3; 8 bases match TRBD1. Germline-derived CDR1 and CDR2 are LNHDA and SQIVND (reference sequence). The CDR3 is 14 residues long. The V segment lost 6 bases and the J segment 2 bases; nucleotides outside the gene matches: 4. The full variable domain, with the rest looked up from reference TRBV19 and TRBJ2-3, is DGGITQSPKYLFRKEGQNVTLSCEQNLNHDAMYWYRQDPGQGLRLIYYSQIVNDFQKGDIAEGYSVSREKKESFPLTVTSAQKNPTAFYLCASRGTGSTDTQYFGPGTRLTVL.

V and J are TRBV7-9 and TRBJ2-2, with D unclear. The length of the CDR3 is 12 residues. Per germline, CDR1 SEHNR and CDR2 FQNEAQ (reference sequence). V shed 2 bases and J shed 8 bases, with 6 bases lying between them. The DNA for the CDR3 is TGTGCCAGCAGCTTACAAAGGGGGGAGCTGTTTTTT. Translated, it gives CASSLQRGELFF.

This chain uses TRBV11-2 with TRBJ2-3; 9 positions match TRBD1. Germline V lookup: CDR1 SGHAT, CDR2 FQNNGV. The CDR3 is 14 amino acids. Germline trimming cut 3 bases from V and 8 bases from J; bases unmatched to any gene: 6. CDR3 coding DNA: TGTGCCAGCAGCTTCGACACAGGGGGCGTTACGCAGTATTTT. This sequence encodes CASSFDTGGVTQYF.

The J gene is TRBJ1-4, the V gene TRBV27; no reliable D call. Between the trimmed V and J ends, which lost 5 bases and 8 bases, there was a span of 12 bases. Germline V gene lookup returns CDR1 MNHEY and CDR2 SMNVEV (reference sequence). The CDR3 consists of 13 residues. CDR3 sequence (DNA): TGTGCCAGCAGTCCTCGGGTTGGGGAAAAACTGTTTTTT. Its translation: CASSPRVGEKLFF. Filled out from reference TRBV27 and TRBJ1-4, the complete variable domain reads EAQVTQNPRYLITVTGKKLTVTCSQNMNHEYMSWYRQDPGLGLRQIYYSMNVEVTDKGDVPEGYKVSRKEKRNFPLILESPSPNQTSLYFCASSPRVGEKLFFGSGTQLSVL.

The CDR3 protein is CASTWDRNTGELFF. The CDR3 region has the DNA TGTGCCAGCACCTGGGACAGAAACACCGGGGAGCTGTTTTTT. The chain joins TRBV27 to TRBJ2-2, with 7 bases identical to TRBD1. CDR1 is MNHEY, CDR2 SMNVEV, per germline (reference sequence). V was pared by 7 bases and J by 2 bases, with 4 bases of the junction left unmatched. CDR3 length: 14 amino acids.

The V call is TRBV6-4, the J call TRBJ2-1; D is undetermined. Germline assignment: CDR1 MRHNA and CDR2 SNTAGT. There are 13 residues in the CDR3. The V end lost 5 bases, the J end lost 8 bases, and 13 bases lay between the germline ends. The CDR3 DNA is TGTGCCAGCAGTTTGGCTATTTCTTATGAGCAGTTCTTC. It codes for CASSLAISYEQFF.

The rearrangement links TRBV7-8 to TRBJ2-7, with a weak D call TRBD2 (6 bases). Looked up from germline, CDR1 is SGHVS and CDR2 is FQNEAQ. The CDR3 runs to 16 residues. Trimming removed 5 bases from V and 2 bases from J, with 19 bases in between. CDR3 coding DNA: TGTGCCAGCAGCCCATCCTCGGGGGACTTACCCTACGAGCAGTACTTC. Translating it yields CASSPSSGDLPYEQYF.

This chain links TRBV7-9 with TRBJ2-1; D call uncertain. This CDR3 is 13 amino acids long. Trimming left V 5 bases short and J 2 bases short, with 7 bases between. CDR1 SEHNR and CDR2 FQNEAQ come from the germline V gene (reference sequence). DNA for the CDR3: TGTGCCAGCAGCGGACGTGCCTACAATGAGCAGTTCTTC. It codes for CASSGRAYNEQFF.

The chain links TRBV28 to TRBJ2-1, with 12 bases aligning to TRBD2. CDR1 and CDR2 from the germline V gene are MDHEN and SYDVKM. The J segment lost 13 bases and the V segment lost 3 bases, leaving 10 bases of the junction unmatched. CDR3 size: 15 residues. CDR3 coding DNA: TGTGCCAGCAGTTTTGTGGCTAGCGGGAGGGAAAGACAGTTCTTC. It yields the protein CASSFVASGRERQFF.

The chain employs TRBV12-3 or TRBV12-4 and TRBJ2-2; D is unresolved. The CDR3 covers 13 residues. V lost 6 bases to trimming and J lost 5 bases, with 10 bases between them. The CDR3 DNA reads TGTGCCAGCAGCCTATCTCCAACCGGGGAGCTGTTTTTT. Protein: CASSLSPTGELFF.